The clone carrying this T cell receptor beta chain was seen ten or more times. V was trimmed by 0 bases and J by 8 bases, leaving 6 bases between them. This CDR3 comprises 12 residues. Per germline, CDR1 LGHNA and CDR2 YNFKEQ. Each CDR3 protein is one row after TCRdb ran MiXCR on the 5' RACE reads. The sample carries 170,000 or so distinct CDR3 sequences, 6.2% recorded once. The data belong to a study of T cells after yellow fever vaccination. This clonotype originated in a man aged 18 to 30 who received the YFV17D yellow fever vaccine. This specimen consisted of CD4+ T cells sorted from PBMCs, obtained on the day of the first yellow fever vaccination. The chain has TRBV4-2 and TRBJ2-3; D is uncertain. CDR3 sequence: CASSQDFGTQYF. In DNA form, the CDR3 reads TGTGCCAGCAGCCAAGATTTCGGTACGCAGTATTTT.